The T cell receptor (beta chain) described here comes from a study of blood T cell repertoires in COVID-19 (dated by TCRdb to the early 2020s). Study-wide context: Collaborator samples came from the United States, Italy and Spain and covered acute and convalescent phases of COVID-19. The samples were drawn from the first 160 participants of the ongoing ImmuneRACE study and from 1,254 subjects provided by 6 global collaborators. The repertoires were released in a freely available public database meant as a resource for research on the immune response to SARS-CoV-2. Deeply sampled blood TCRbeta repertoires from subjects exposed to, actively infected with, or recovered from COVID-19 were included in the dataset. A de-identified subject ID, COVID-19 status, age in years and sex were almost always included in the sample metadata. The prospective study material was composed of cDNA or gDNA derived from T cells, B-cell-depleted T cells, or PBMCs. Where available, HLA class I and class II types were taken from metadata supplied by the sample provider and were not determined by assay-based typing.

The V end loses 6 bases and the J end loses 1 base, and a stretch of 18 bases separates them. The germline V gene encodes CDR1 GTSNPN and CDR2 SVGIG (reference sequence). Including the terminal cysteine and phenylalanine, the CDR3 comprises 15 residues. The sequence is cut down to CDR3 DNA, 45 bases in frame from base 1. The study at large found these results: The quantity of clinical and demographic metadata differed by source and by participant and was supplied without curation.

The immunoSEQ Assay, a bias-controlled multiplex PCR, was used to amplify TCRbeta CDR3 regions from genomic DNA. The original pipeline was this. Within the assay, amplification of reference gene primers was used to estimate how many nucleated cells each sample contained. To quantify the absolute abundance of each unique TCRbeta CDR3 rearrangement, sequence reads were collapsed and filtered. For each sample, productive Simpson clonality was calculated as the square root of Simpson's diversity index over productive rearrangements. Sourced from immuneACCESS, this table was stored by TCRdb with only in-frame sequences that have V and J called. A share of the clones is absent; for the studies checked, an unresolved V gene accounts for under half, and the remainder has no known explanation. D and trimming come from the DNA, and the V and J calls and clone size come from that table. Here the sample has 150,000 to 200,000 clones; about nine tenths occur a single time. The ten largest clones take up about 26% of the sample.

Turning to this clone: Its antigen is not yet known. No base quality values were provided; no much bigger clone lies one nucleotide off.

Collaborating institutions collected whole blood in K2EDTA tubes following their own protocols. For TCRbeta analysis, collaborator samples were shipped as frozen whole blood, as isolated PBMCs, or as DNA extracted from either sample type. The sample consisted of peripheral blood. The source of this sequence is a man aged 55-75 years with acute or convalescent COVID-19. The chain employs TRBV30 and TRBJ1-1; a tentative D match to TRBD1 spans 5 bases. The DNA is as follows: TGTGCCTGCCTAGGGGAGGGATTTTCGAACACTGAAGCTTTCTTT. Translated, it gives CACLGEGFSNTEAFF.